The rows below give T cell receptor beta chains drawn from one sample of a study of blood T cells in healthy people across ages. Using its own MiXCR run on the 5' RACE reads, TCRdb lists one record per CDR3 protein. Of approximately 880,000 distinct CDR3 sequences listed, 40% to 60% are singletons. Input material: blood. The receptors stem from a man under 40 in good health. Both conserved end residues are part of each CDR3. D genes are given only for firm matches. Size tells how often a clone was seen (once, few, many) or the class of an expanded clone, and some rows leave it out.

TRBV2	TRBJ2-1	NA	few	TGTGCCAGCAGTGAACTAGGGGTTAGCTCCTACAATGAGCAGTTCTTC	CASSELGVSSYNEQFF
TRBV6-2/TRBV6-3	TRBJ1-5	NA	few	TGTGCCAGCAGTTACTCGATCGAGGATAGCAATCAGCCCCAGCATTTT	CASSYSIEDSNQPQHF
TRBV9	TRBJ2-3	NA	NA	TGTGCCAGCAGCGGAGCAGTCACAGATACGCAGTATTTT	CASSGAVTDTQYF
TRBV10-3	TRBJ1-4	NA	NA	TGTGCCATCAGTGACGGGGGGCCCGTTGAAAAACTGTTTTTT	CAISDGGPVEKLFF
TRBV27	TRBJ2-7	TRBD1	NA	TGTGCCAGCAGTGGCGAGGACAGGTACGAGCAGTACTTC	CASSGEDRYEQYF
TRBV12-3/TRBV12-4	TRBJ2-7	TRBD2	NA	TGTGCCAGCAGTTCGGGGACTAGAGGGGAGCAGTACTTC	CASSSGTRGEQYF
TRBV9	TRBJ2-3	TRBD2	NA	TGTGCCAGCAGCGTAGGACCAGCGGGGGCAGATACGCAGTATTTT	CASSVGPAGADTQYF
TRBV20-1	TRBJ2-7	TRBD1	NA	TGCAGTGCTGGAACGGGACAGGGAAGCAACGAGCAGTACTTC	CSAGTGQGSNEQYF
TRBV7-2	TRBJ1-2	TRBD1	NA	TGTGCCAGCAGCCCATCACAGGGGGGATATGGCTACACCTTC	CASSPSQGGYGYTF
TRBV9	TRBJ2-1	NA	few	TGTGCCAGCAGCGTGACGACCCGGGAGCAGTTCTTC	CASSVTTREQFF
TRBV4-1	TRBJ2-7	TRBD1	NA	TGCGCCAGCAGCCAACAGGGGGCGGCCTACGAGCAGTACTTC	CASSQQGAAYEQYF
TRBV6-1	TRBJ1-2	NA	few	TGTGCCAGCAAGTCTCACCTTACTAGGGATGGCTACACCTTC	CASKSHLTRDGYTF
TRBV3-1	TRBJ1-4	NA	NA	TGTGCCAGCAGCCAGGGCATAACTAATGAAAAACTGTTTTTT	CASSQGITNEKLFF
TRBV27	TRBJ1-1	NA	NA	TGTGCCAGCAGTTTAAAGGGGACGAACACTGAAGCTTTCTTT	CASSLKGTNTEAFF
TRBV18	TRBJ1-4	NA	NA	TGTGCCAGCTCACCACGGGACACGGGGGAAAAACTGTTTTTT	CASSPRDTGEKLFF
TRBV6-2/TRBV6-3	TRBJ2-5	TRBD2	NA	TGTGCCAGCAGTCAGACTAGCGTGGATTGGGAGACCCAGTACTTC	CASSQTSVDWETQYF
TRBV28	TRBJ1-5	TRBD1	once	TGTGCCAGCAGTCCGGACAGGGGTGAGGTTCAGCCCCAGCATTTT	CASSPDRGEVQPQHF
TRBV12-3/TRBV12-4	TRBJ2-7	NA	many	TGTGCCAGCAGCCGGTTTTACGAGCAGTACTTC	CASSRFYEQYF
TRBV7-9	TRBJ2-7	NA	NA	TGTGCCAGCAGCTTAATGGAACTACAGGGAGGCAATGAGCAGTACTTC	CASSLMELQGGNEQYF
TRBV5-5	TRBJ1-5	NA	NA	TGTGCCAGCAGCTTGGCCGGCCCCGGCAATCAGCCCCAGCATTTT	CASSLAGPGNQPQHF
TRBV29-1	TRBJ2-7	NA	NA	TGCAGCGCCGGGAACGTTCCCTACGAGCAGTACTTC	CSAGNVPYEQYF
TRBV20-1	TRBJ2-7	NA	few	TGCAGTGCTAGGAAGGGTTACGAGCAGTACTTC	CSARKGYEQYF
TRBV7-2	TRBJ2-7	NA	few	TGTGCCAGCAGCCGCCCGGTGGACTACGAGCAGTACTTC	CASSRPVDYEQYF
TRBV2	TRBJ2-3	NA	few	TGTGCCGACAGACTCGGGGCTAGCACAGATACGCAGTATTTT	CADRLGASTDTQYF
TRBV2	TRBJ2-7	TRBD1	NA	TGTGCCAGCAGCGCTCGGACAGGGGAATTCGAGCAGTACTTC	CASSARTGEFEQYF
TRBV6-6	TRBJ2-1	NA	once	TGTGCCAGCAGGTCCGCCGGGTCAAGCTCCTACAATGAGCAGTTCTTC	CASRSAGSSSYNEQFF
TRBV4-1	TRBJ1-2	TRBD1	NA	TGCGCCAGCAGCCAAGAGACAGGGACTAACTATGGCTACACCTTC	CASSQETGTNYGYTF
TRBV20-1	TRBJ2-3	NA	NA	TGCAGTGCTAGAAACGGACTGCTAGGAACAGATACGCAGTATTTT	CSARNGLLGTDTQYF
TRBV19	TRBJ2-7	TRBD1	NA	TGTGCCAGTAGGGACAGGGGTGGGTACGAGCAGTACTTC	CASRDRGGYEQYF
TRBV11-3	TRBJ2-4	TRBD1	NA	TGTGCCAGCAGCGCGAGGACAGGGGAATTAAACATTCAGTACTTC	CASSARTGELNIQYF
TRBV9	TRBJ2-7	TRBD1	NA	TGTGCCAGCAGCGTAGAGGTAGGGGGCGAAGAGCAGTACTTC	CASSVEVGGEEQYF
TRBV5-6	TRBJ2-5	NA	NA	TGTGCCAGCCGTAGTGATCCTAACGAAGAGACCCAGTACTTC	CASRSDPNEETQYF
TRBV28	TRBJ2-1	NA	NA	TGTGCCAGCAGTTCATCCGACAGGACAGACAATGAGCAGTTCTTC	CASSSSDRTDNEQFF
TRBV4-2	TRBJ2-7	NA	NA	TGTGCCAGCAGCCAAGTTGTGGGGAAAATCTCCTACGAGCAGTACTTC	CASSQVVGKISYEQYF
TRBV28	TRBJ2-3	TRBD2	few	TGTGCCACCACTCTTCGGGGGGGCTCAGATACGCAGTATTTT	CATTLRGGSDTQYF
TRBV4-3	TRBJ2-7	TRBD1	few	TGCGCCAGCAGCCAAGTCGGACAGGGGTTCTACGAGCAGTACTTC	CASSQVGQGFYEQYF